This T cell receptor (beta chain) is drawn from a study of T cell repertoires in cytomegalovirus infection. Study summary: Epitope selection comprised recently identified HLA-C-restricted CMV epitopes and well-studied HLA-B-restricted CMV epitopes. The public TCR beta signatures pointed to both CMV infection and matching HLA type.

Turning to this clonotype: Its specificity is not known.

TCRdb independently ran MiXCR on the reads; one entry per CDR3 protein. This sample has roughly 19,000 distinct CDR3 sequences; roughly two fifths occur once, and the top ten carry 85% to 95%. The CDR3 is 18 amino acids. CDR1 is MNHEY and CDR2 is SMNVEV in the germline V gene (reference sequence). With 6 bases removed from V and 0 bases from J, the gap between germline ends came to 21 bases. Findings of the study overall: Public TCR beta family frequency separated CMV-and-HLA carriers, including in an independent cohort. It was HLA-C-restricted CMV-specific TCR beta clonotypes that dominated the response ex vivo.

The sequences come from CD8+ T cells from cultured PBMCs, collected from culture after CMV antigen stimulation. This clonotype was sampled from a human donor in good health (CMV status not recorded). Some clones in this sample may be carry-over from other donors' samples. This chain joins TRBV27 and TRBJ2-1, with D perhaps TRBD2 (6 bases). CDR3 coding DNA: TGTGCCAGCAGGCTAGGGACTTCCCCGAGGAGCTCCTACAATGAGCAGTTCTTC. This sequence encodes CASRLGTSPRSSYNEQFF.